In this sample, the clone carrying this T cell receptor beta chain turned up once. This entry comes from a study of blood T cell repertoires in COVID-19. Measured with immunoSEQ multiplex PCR; TCRdb has only the in-frame clones, and not every one. The data contain fewer than 250,000 clones, approximately 85% of them singletons. The CDR3 covers 14 residues. Deletions cut 0 bases from V and 5 bases from J, with 11 bases between. Germline CDR1 is SGDLS and CDR2 is YYNGEE. The clonotype comes from a man aged 45-65 years with acute or convalescent COVID-19. The chain combines TRBV9 with TRBJ1-2; maybe TRBD1 (5 bases). The sample comprised peripheral blood. CDR3: CASSVGHRQYGYTF. The CDR3 DNA reads as TGTGCCAGCAGCGTAGGTCACAGACAGTATGGCTACACCTTC.